This paragraph covers one T cell receptor (beta chain) sequence. This entry comes from a study of blood T cell repertoires in COVID-19. Study summary: The United States, Italy and Spain were the sources of the acute and convalescent COVID-19 samples. T cells, B-cell-depleted T cells, or PBMCs provided the cDNA or gDNA that served as material.

Measured with immunoSEQ multiplex PCR; TCRdb has only the in-frame clones, and not every one. The sample holds roughly 26,000 clones, approximately 66% seen once. Sample: peripheral blood. The sequence came from a man in his 60s with active or convalescent COVID-19.

The CDR3 loop is CASSPGEGTEAFF. CDR3 DNA: TGTGCCAGCTCCCCAGGGGAAGGTACTGAAGCTTTCTTT. The chain links TRBV12-3 or TRBV12-4 to TRBJ1-1; TRBD1 is a possible D gene (6 bases). CDR3 length: 13 amino acids. V was cut by 8 bases and J by 5 bases, with 15 bases left in between.